These 28 T cell receptor beta chains originate from one sample sequenced in a study of CXCR3-negative and CXCR3-positive naive CD8 T cells. UMI labels and 5' RACE were used to prepare the TRB cDNA libraries. TCRdb reanalyzed the 5' RACE reads and collapses them to one entry per CDR3 protein, without DNA. This sample's table reports approximately 45,000 distinct CDR3 sequences. The sample comprised memory CD8+ T cells from blood. These receptors originate from a human donor in good health. Some clones in this sample may be carry-over from other donors' samples.

J is TRBJ1-2 and V is TRBV20-1; TCRdb's D call, TRBD1, is unchecked because there is no DNA. The CDR3 extends over 15 amino acids. Germline V CDR1 and CDR2: DFQATT, SNEGSKA (reference sequence). The CDR3 region is CSARDRGQGDYGYTF.

V usage is TRBV7-2 and J usage is TRBJ2-7; TCRdb reports TRBD2, a call that lacks DNA to check it against. There are 15 residues in the CDR3. Germline V gene lookup returns CDR1 SGHTA and CDR2 FQGNSA. CDR3 sequence reads: CASSHEALEAYEQYF.

The chain is built from TRBV28 and TRBJ2-3; the D call from TCRdb, TRBD1, cannot be confirmed without DNA. Germline CDR1 MDHEN, CDR2 SYDVKM. This CDR3 is built from 13 residues. The CDR3 protein is CASSSGRPDTQYF. The whole variable domain, remainder taken from reference TRBV28 and TRBJ2-3, is DVKVTQSSRYLVKRTGEKVFLECVQDMDHENMFWYRQDPGLGLRLIYFSYDVKMKEKGDIPEGYSVSREKKERFSLILESASTNQTSMYLCASSSGRPDTQYFGPGTRLTVL.

V and J are TRBV9 and TRBJ1-2. The CDR3 spans 12 residues. Germline V CDR1 and CDR2: SGDLS, YYNGEE. The chain's CDR3 is CASSVVTDGYTF.

The V and J genes are TRBV6-5 and TRBJ1-2. CDR3 length equals 14 residues. Looked up from germline, CDR1 is MNHEY and CDR2 is SVGAGI. CDR3 region: CASSYSPGSNGYTF.

The chain is built from TRBV12-3 or TRBV12-4 and TRBJ2-7; as DNA is missing, the TRBD2 call by TCRdb cannot be tested. The CDR3 runs to 15 residues. The CDR3 loop is CASSLRLAVSYERYF.

This chain uses TRBV4-3 with TRBJ1-6. Germline loops: CDR1 LGHNA, CDR2 YSLEER. The CDR3 runs to 14 residues. CDR3 region: CASSQEREPSPLHF.

The chain employs TRBV4-3 and TRBJ2-7; TCRdb selects TRBD1, and the lack of DNA leaves this call unchecked. CDR1 and CDR2 from the germline V gene are LGHNA and YSLEER. This CDR3 comprises 16 residues. CDR3 protein: CASSQRRDRVSYEQYF.

The chain has TRBV29-1 and TRBJ1-2. Looked up from germline, CDR1 is SQVTM and CDR2 is ANQGSEA. The CDR3 has 12 amino acids. The CDR3 sequence: CSVVASGDGYTF.

V is TRBV6-6 and J is TRBJ2-1; TCRdb lists TRBD2, though no DNA is available to test this call. The CDR3 totals 15 residues. Germline CDR1 reads MNHNY; CDR2 reads SVGAGI (reference sequence). The CDR3 protein is CASSTSGSAYNEQFF.

The CDR3 here is CSADRDSGSYEQYF. This chain joins TRBV20-1 and TRBJ2-7; TCRdb reports TRBD2, a call that lacks DNA to check it against. Germline V gives CDR1 DFQATT, CDR2 SNEGSKA (reference sequence). The CDR3 covers 14 residues.

V usage is TRBV20-1 and J usage is TRBJ1-1; TCRdb indicates TRBD1, and absent DNA this call remains unverified. Germline CDR1 and CDR2: DFQATT and SNEGSKA (reference sequence). The CDR3 is 13 amino acids. CDR3 sequence reads: CTAITRGRTEAFF.

The chain combines TRBV30 with TRBJ2-1; TCRdb selects TRBD1, and the lack of DNA leaves this call unchecked. Germline V CDR1 and CDR2: GTSNPN, SVGIG (reference sequence). The CDR3 covers 13 residues. CDR3 protein: CAGDRGPRNEQFF.

The chain combines TRBV28 with TRBJ2-5; with no DNA, the TCRdb D assignment of TRBD1 cannot be verified. Germline CDR1 MDHEN, CDR2 SYDVKM. CDR3 length: 13 amino acids. CDR3 loop: CASSFPGEETQYF.

This chain links TRBV7-9 with TRBJ2-5; absent DNA, TCRdb's TRBD1 call cannot be checked. Germline CDR1 and CDR2: SEHNR and FQNEAQ (reference sequence). This CDR3 region has 15 residues. The CDR3 loop is CASSLDPAGIETQYF.

The chain carries TRBV20-1 and TRBJ2-1; TCRdb's assignment of TRBD2 cannot be checked, as there is no DNA. This CDR3 comprises 17 residues. Germline loops: CDR1 DFQATT, CDR2 SNEGSKA (reference sequence). The CDR3 here is CSARDLGGGLRNNEQFF.

This rearrangement joins TRBV28 to TRBJ1-6. CDR3 length: 12 amino acids. Germline values: CDR1 MDHEN, CDR2 SYDVKM. The CDR3 reads CASSLPPPPLHF.

The chain has TRBV15 and TRBJ1-4; TCRdb outputs TRBD1, but without DNA this stays unchecked. CDR1 and CDR2 (germline): LNHNV, YYDKDF (reference sequence). The CDR3 contains 16 residues. This chain's CDR3 is CATSRDSGTGNEKLFF.

The chain employs TRBV28 and TRBJ1-6; TCRdb's D call of TRBD1 is untestable without DNA. CDR3 length: 14 residues. Germline V gene sequence: CDR1 MDHEN, CDR2 SYDVKM. The CDR3 is CASSLLGDNSPLHF. Variable domain in full (rest from reference TRBV28 and TRBJ1-6): DVKVTQSSRYLVKRTGEKVFLECVQDMDHENMFWYRQDPGLGLRLIYFSYDVKMKEKGDIPEGYSVSREKKERFSLILESASTNQTSMYLCASSLLGDNSPLHFGNGTRLTVT.

This sequence joins TRBV21-1 and TRBJ2-3; TCRdb's D gene call, TRBD1, goes unchecked for lack of DNA. TRBV21-1 is a pseudogene locus. The CDR3 totals 15 residues. CDR3 sequence: CASSIPGQKEDCRHF.

J is TRBJ2-1 and V is TRBV10-3. The CDR3 runs to 13 residues. The germline V gene encodes CDR1 ENHRY and CDR2 SYGVKD. The CDR3 spells CADPSEAPNEQFF.

This chain uses TRBV5-6 with TRBJ2-5; lacking DNA, the TRBD2 call made by TCRdb goes unchecked. From germline, CDR1 is SGHDT and CDR2 YYEEEE. The CDR3 loop spans 14 amino acids. The CDR3 protein is CASRILAGVETQYF.

This chain connects TRBV7-9 to TRBJ1-2; checking the TCRdb D call of TRBD1 is not possible without DNA. CDR3 length: 18 amino acids. Germline CDR1 reads SEHNR; CDR2 reads FQNEAQ (reference sequence). The CDR3 loop is CASSLFQHRDGYLYGYTF.

V is TRBV29-1 and J is TRBJ1-1. This CDR3 has 13 residues. CDR1 is SQVTM and CDR2 is ANQGSEA in the germline V gene. CDR3 amino acids: CSVLTSWGTEAFF.

By frequency, this clonotype registers large. V usage is TRBV2 and J usage is TRBJ1-1. The germline CDR1 and CDR2 sequences are SNHLY and FYNNEI. The CDR3 is 11 amino acids. The CDR3 loop reads CASSDAGEAFF.

The V gene is TRBV3-1, the J gene TRBJ2-3; checking the TCRdb D call of TRBD2 is not possible without DNA. Per germline, CDR1 LGHDT and CDR2 YNNKEL (reference sequence). The CDR3 totals 16 residues. The CDR3 spells CASSQGGGGAADTQYF.

The chain uses TRBV6-6 and TRBJ1-4; as DNA is missing, the TRBD1 call by TCRdb cannot be tested. The length of the CDR3 is 15 residues. CDR1 and CDR2 from the germline V gene are MNHNY and SVGAGI (reference sequence). CDR3 region: CASSYLAGVEEKLFF.

CDR3 region: CASSAGAVTNEKLFF. The rearrangement uses TRBV5-1 and TRBJ1-4. The CDR3 contains 15 residues. In germline, CDR1 is SGHRS, CDR2 YFSETQ.